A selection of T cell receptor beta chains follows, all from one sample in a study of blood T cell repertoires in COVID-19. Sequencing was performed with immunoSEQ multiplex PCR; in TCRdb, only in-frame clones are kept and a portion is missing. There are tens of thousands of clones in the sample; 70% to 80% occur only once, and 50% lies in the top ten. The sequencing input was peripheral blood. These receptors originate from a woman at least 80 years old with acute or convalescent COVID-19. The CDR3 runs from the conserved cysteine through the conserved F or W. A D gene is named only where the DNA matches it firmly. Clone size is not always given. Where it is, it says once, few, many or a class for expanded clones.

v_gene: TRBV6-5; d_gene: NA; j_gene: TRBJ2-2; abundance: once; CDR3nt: TGTGCCAGCAGCTTGACACACACCGGGGAGCTGTTTTTT; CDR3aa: CASSLTHTGELFF
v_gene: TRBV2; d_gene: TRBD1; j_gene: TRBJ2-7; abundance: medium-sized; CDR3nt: TGTGCCAAACGGGAACAGGGGGCCTACGAGCAGTACTTC; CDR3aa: CAKREQGAYEQYF
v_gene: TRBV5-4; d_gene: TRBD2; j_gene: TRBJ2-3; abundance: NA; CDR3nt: TGTGCCAGCAGCTTGGATGCTAGCGGGAGTGGAGATACGCAGTATTTT; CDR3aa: CASSLDASGSGDTQYF
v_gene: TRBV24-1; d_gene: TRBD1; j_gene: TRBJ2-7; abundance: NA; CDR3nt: TGTGCCACCAGTGGTGGGGACAGGGAAAACGAGCAGTACTTC; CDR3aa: CATSGGDRENEQYF
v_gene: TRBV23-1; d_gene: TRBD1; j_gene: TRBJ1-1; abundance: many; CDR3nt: TGCGCCAGCAGTCACCGACGGGACAGACTGAACACTGAAGCTTTCTTT; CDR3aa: CASSHRRDRLNTEAFF
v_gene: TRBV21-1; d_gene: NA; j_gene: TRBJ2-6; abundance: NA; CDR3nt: TGTGCCAGCAGCAAAATAGAGGGGGCAAGGTCTGGGGCCAACGTCCTGACTTTC; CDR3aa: CASSKIEGARSGANVLTF
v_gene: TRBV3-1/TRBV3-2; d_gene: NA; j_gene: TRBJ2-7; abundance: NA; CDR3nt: TGTGCCAGCAGCCAAGATAGGCCGACATACCCCTACTACGAGCAGTACTTC; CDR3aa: CASSQDRPTYPYYEQYF
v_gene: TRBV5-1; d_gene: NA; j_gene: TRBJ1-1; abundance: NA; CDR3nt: TGCGCCAGCAGTCCAGGGCCGTCGAACACTGAAGCTTTCTTT; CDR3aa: CASSPGPSNTEAFF
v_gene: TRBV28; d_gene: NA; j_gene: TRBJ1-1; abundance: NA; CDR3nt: TGTGCCAGCAGTTTAGGGCCCCGCGCTGAAGCTTTCTTT; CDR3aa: CASSLGPRAEAFF
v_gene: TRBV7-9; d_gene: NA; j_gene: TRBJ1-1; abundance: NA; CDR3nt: TGTGCCAGCAGCCCCCAGGGTATGACTGAAGCTTTCTTT; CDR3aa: CASSPQGMTEAFF
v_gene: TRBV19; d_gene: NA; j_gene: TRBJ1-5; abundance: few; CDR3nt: TGTGCCAGTAGTATAGCCGGAGGTGTTAATCAGCCCCAGCATTTT; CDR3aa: CASSIAGGVNQPQHF
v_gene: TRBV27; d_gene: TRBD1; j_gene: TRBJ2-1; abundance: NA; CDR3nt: TGTGCCACTTCCGACAGGGGCTTTGAGCAGTTCTTC; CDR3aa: CATSDRGFEQFF
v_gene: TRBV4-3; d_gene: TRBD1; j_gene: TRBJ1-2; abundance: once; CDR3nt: TGCGCCAGCAGCCAAGCGATTCCGGGACAGTCGAACTATGGCTACACCTTC; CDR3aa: CASSQAIPGQSNYGYTF
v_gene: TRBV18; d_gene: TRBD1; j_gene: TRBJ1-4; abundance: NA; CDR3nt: TGTGCCAGCCACAGGGGGCTTACTAATGAAAAACTGTTTTTT; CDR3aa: CASHRGLTNEKLFF
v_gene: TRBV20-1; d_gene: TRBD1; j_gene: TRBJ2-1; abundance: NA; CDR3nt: TGCAGTGCTAGAGATTGGGACAGGGACTTCTTC; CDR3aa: CSARDWDRDFF
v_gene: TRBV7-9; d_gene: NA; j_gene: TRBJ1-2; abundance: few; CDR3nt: TGTGCCAGCAGCTTAGAGGCAGCGGGCTATGGCTACACCTTC; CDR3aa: CASSLEAAGYGYTF
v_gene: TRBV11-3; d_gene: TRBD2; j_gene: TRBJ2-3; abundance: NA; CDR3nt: TGTGCCAGCAGCACCACTAGCGGATACACAGATACGCAGTATTTT; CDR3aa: CASSTTSGYTDTQYF
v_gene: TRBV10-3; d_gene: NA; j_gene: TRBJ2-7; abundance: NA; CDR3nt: TGTGCCATCAGTGAGTCCGCAGGAACCTACGAGCAGTACTTC; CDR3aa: CAISESAGTYEQYF
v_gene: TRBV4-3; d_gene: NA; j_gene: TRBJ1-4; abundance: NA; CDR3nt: TGCGCCAGCAGTCCCGGGATCGGCGAAAAACTGTTTTTT; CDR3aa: CASSPGIGEKLFF
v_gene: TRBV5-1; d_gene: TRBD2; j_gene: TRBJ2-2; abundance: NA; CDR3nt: TGCGCCAGCAGCTTGCAACAGGCGGGGGCCGGGGAGCTGTTTTTT; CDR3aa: CASSLQQAGAGELFF
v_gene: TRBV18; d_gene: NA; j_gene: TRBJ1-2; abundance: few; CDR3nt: TGTGCCAGCTCACCAAATAGGGGGGGCTACACCTTC; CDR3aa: CASSPNRGGYTF
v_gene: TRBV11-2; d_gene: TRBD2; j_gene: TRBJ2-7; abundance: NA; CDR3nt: TGTGCCAGCAGACTTTACGCTAGCGGGACCTACGAGCAGTACTTC; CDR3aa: CASRLYASGTYEQYF
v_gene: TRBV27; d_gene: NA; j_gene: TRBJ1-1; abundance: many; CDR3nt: TGTGCCAGCAGTCTGGTCGGGAACACTGAAGCTTTCTTT; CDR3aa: CASSLVGNTEAFF
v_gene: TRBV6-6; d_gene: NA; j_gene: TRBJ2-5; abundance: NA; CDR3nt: TGTGCCAGCAGTTGGACAGCCCAAGAGACCCAGTACTTC; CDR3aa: CASSWTAQETQYF
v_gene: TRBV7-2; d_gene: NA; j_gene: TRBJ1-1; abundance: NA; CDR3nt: TGTGCCAGCAGCTTATCACCCCAGGGCGCCAACACTGAAGCTTTCTTT; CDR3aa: CASSLSPQGANTEAFF
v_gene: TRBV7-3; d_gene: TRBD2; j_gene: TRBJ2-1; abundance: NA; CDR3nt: TGTGCCAGCAGCTTGGGACTAGCCGGCCTCTATGAGCAGTTCTTC; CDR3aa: CASSLGLAGLYEQFF
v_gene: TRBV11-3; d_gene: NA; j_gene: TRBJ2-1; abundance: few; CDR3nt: TGTGCCAGCAGCAAAGAAACGGGATATGACAATGAGCAGTTCTTC; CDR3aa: CASSKETGYDNEQFF
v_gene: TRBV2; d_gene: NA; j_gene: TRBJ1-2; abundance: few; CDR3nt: TGTGCCAGCAGCTTCAGGGATGGCTACACCTTC; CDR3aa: CASSFRDGYTF
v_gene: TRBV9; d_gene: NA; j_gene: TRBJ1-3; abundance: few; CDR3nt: TGTGCCAGCAGCGTAGAGTACACCTCTGGAAACACCATATATTTT; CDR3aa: CASSVEYTSGNTIYF
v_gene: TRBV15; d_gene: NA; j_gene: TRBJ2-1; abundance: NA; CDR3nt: TGTGCCACCGCAAGGAGGAGCTCCTACAATGAGCAGTTCTTC; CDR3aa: CATARRSSYNEQFF
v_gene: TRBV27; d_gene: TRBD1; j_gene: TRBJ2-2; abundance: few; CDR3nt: TGTGCCAGCACTACAGGGGGCGCGGGGGAGCTGTTTTTT; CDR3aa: CASTTGGAGELFF
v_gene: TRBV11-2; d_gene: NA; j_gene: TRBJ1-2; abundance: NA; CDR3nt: TGTGCCAGCAGCCGCCTGCAGGGGAATGAAGGGGGCTACACCTTC; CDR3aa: CASSRLQGNEGGYTF
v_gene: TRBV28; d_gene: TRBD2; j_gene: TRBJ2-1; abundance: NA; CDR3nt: TGTGCCAGCAGGGGTACTAGCGGGAGGGCCCGGGCCGCTAATGAGCAGTTCTTC; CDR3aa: CASRGTSGRARAANEQFF
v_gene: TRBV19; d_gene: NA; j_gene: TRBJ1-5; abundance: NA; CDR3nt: TGTGCCAGTAGTGGGGCCAACGTTCAGCCCCAGCATTTT; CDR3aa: CASSGANVQPQHF
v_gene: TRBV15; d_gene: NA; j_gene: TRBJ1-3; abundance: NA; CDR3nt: TGTGCCACCAGCAGAGCGGTCCCGTCCTCTGGAAACACCATATATTTT; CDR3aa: CATSRAVPSSGNTIYF
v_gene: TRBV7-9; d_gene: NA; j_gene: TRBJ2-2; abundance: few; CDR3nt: TGTGCCAGCAGCTCCCGGAGGAAGAACACCGGGGAGCTGTTTTTT; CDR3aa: CASSSRRKNTGELFF
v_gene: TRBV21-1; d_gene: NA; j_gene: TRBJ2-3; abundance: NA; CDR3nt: TGTGCCAGCAGCAAAGCGGTGCGGACAGGAGTTTTCTCAGATACGCAGTATTTT; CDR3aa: CASSKAVRTGVFSDTQYF
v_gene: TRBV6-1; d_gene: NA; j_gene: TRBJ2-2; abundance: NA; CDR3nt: TGTGCCAGCAGTGAACGGGGCAGGGGCCAGAACACCGGGGAGCTGTTTTTT; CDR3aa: CASSERGRGQNTGELFF
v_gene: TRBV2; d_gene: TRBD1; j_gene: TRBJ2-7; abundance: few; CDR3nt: TGTGCCAGCAAGGGACAGGAGTACGAGCAGTACTTC; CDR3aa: CASKGQEYEQYF
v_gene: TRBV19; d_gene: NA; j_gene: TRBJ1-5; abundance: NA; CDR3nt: TGTGCCAGTAGTTCCGGGACTCACAATCAGCCCCAGCATTTT; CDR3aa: CASSSGTHNQPQHF